These 5 T cell receptor beta chains originate from one sample sequenced in a study of early T cells in non-severe SARS-CoV-2 infection. TCRdb recomputed calls from the 5' RACE reads with MiXCR, one row per CDR3 protein. The table lists just under 65,000 distinct CDR3 sequences, over 10% of them singletons. Sequencing was done on a sample of whole blood. All receptors come from an adult who was a healthcare worker with PCR-confirmed SARS-CoV-2 infection or an uninfected control (not recorded which).

Remarks on this clonotype: One end of the junction does not line up with germline, which may come from a read error. The rearrangement uses TRBV10-3 and TRBJ1-2; D unresolved. Germline V lookup: CDR1 ENHRY, CDR2 SYGVKD. There are 12 residues in the CDR3. The CDR3 here is CAISGQDYGHTF. Here the CDR3 DNA reads TGTGCCATCAGTGGCCAAGACTATGGCCACACCTTC.

This clonotype was recorded many times. The chain has TRBV5-8 and TRBJ1-3; D unresolved. Germline loops: CDR1 SGHTS, CDR2 YDEGEE. Deletions cut 0 bases from V and 0 bases from J, with 10 bases between. The CDR3 loop spans 16 amino acids. CDR3 sequence reads: CASSLELGFSGNTIYF. The CDR3 coding sequence is TGTGCCAGCAGCTTGGAACTAGGGTTCTCTGGAAACACCATATATTTT.

This clonotype was seen many times. The V gene is TRBV2, the J gene TRBJ2-2; 10 bases agree with TRBD1. Germline CDR1 and CDR2: SNHLY and FYNNEI. V shed 0 bases, J shed 0 bases, and the junction held 1 base outside the gene matches. CDR3 length: 17 amino acids. This CDR3 is CASSEAGTGANTGELFF. As DNA, the CDR3 is TGTGCCAGCAGTGAAGCGGGGACAGGGGCGAACACCGGGGAGCTGTTTTTT.

This clonotype was counted between two and nine times. The chain's CDR3 is CSAAGGWTDSYNEQFF. CDR3 DNA: TGCAGCGCCGCAGGAGGGTGGACAGACTCCTACAATGAGCAGTTCTTC. The gene calls are TRBV29-1 and TRBJ2-1; D may correspond to TRBD1 or TRBD2 (6 bases each). The V gene's germline CDR1 is SQVTM and CDR2 ANQGSEA. Trimming took off 7 bases at V and 0 bases at J, with 19 bases between the two ends. CDR3 length: 16 amino acids.

V gene TRBV6-2 or TRBV6-3 combines with J gene TRBJ1-2; D might be TRBD1 (6 bases). The CDR3 has 14 amino acids. Looked up from germline, CDR1 is MNHEY and CDR2 is SVGEGT. The V gene lost 6 bases and the J gene lost 8 bases, with 19 bases spanning the gap. The DNA of the CDR3 is TGTGCCAGCAGCCGACAGGCCCCTCGGCGAGGCTACACCTTC. This encodes CASSRQAPRRGYTF.